This record concerns one T cell receptor beta chain sequence. Antigen: not known. Trimming took off 4 bases at V and 1 base at J, with 7 bases between the two ends. Germline CDR1 reads ENHRY; CDR2 reads SYGVKD. This CDR3 is built from 14 residues. The sample is drawn from a study of cytomegalovirus exposure and HLA in healthy donors. Study conclusions and caveats: Most TCRs appeared rarely, but some public TCRs recurred in many donors.

The PCR made use of 60 Vbeta and 13 Jbeta primers. The repertoire was sequenced with immunoSEQ multiplex PCR; TCRdb's copy has only in-frame clones and lacks some. Of roughly 97,000 clones in the sample, 73% are singletons; the top ten hold more than 3%. This chain joins TRBV10-3 and TRBJ2-2; D is ambiguous. The TCR comes from a man aged 35-49 years in good health and CMV-seronegative. The specimen sequenced was PBMCs. CDR3 bases: TGTGCCATCAGTGGGCGACAGAACACCGGGGAGCTGTTTTTT. This translates into CAISGRQNTGELFF.